Shown below are 9 T cell receptor beta chains from a single sample sequenced in a study of blood T cell repertoires in COVID-19. Sequenced by immunoSEQ multiplex PCR; TCRdb stores in-frame clones only, minus some. The sample carries hundreds of thousands of clones, approximately 90% recorded once. Sequenced input: PBMCs or T cells enriched from blood (not recorded which). The receptor source for this set is a woman aged 18-29 years who had recovered from COVID-19.

The chain carries TRBV5-1 and TRBJ1-6; 7 bases align to TRBD1. With 3 bases clipped from V and 0 bases from J, the junction kept 15 bases outside the gene matches. CDR1 is SGHRS, CDR2 YFSETQ, per germline. This CDR3 is built from 20 residues. DNA for the CDR3: TGCGCCAGCAGCTCCACCCCAACAGGGGCGATAAGCTCCTATAATTCACCCCTCCACTTT. It yields the protein CASSSTPTGAISSYNSPLHF.

The chain recombines TRBV7-2 with TRBJ2-7, with 8 bases lining up with TRBD1. The CDR3 runs 15 residues. CDR1 and CDR2 (germline): SGHTA, FQGNSA. Trimming cost V 5 bases and J 3 bases; bases outside gene matches: 9. The CDR3 nucleotides read TGTGCCAGCAGCAACGGGGCAGGGGGCTTCTACGAGCAGTACTTC. Translation gives CASSNGAGGFYEQYF.

The CDR3 loop is CASSGGTYIYEQYF. CDR3 in DNA: TGTGCCAGCAGCGGCGGGACTTACATCTACGAGCAGTACTTC. This sequence joins TRBV5-4 and TRBJ2-7; tentatively, D is TRBD2 (6 bases). This CDR3 is 14 amino acids long. Trimming cost V 4 bases and J 3 bases, with 14 bases left between them. CDR1 is SGHNT and CDR2 is YYREEE in the germline V gene (reference sequence).

This chain connects TRBV7-9 to TRBJ1-1; the D is unclear. The CDR3 covers 9 residues. Per the germline V gene, CDR1 is SEHNR and CDR2 is FQNEAQ (reference sequence). The ends were cut back, 4 bases at V and 10 bases at J, with 4 bases in the middle. The chain's CDR3 is CASSSVAFF. CDR3 coding DNA: TGTGCCAGCAGCTCCGTAGCTTTCTTT.

The V call is TRBV4-2, the J call TRBJ1-2; tentative D call: TRBD1 (5 bases). The V gene's germline CDR1 is LGHNA and CDR2 YNFKEQ. CDR3 size: 14 residues. Trimming took off 0 bases at V and 8 bases at J, with 13 bases between the two ends. The CDR3 loop reads CASSQDSQSGGYTF. In DNA, the CDR3 is TGTGCCAGCAGCCAAGATAGCCAGTCAGGGGGCTACACCTTC.

The chain links TRBV2 to TRBJ2-5, with a weak D call TRBD2 (5 bases). Trimming removed 8 bases from V and 3 bases from J, with 16 bases in between. Germline V gene data show CDR1 as SNHLY and CDR2 as FYNNEI. CDR3 length: 14 amino acids. CDR3 residues: CASYNRGREETQYF. The CDR3 coding sequence is TGTGCCAGCTACAACCGAGGGCGGGAAGAGACCCAGTACTTC. Complete variable domain (other parts from reference TRBV2 and TRBJ2-5): EPEVTQTPSHQVTQMGQEVILRCVPISNHLYFYWYRQILGQKVEFLVSFYNNEISEKSEIFDDQFSVERPDGSNFTLKIRSTKLEDSAMYFCASYNRGREETQYFGPGTRLLVL.

The chain is built from TRBV28 and TRBJ1-1; 7 bases fit TRBD1. The trim removed 4 bases at V and 5 bases at J, leaving 10 bases unmatched. Germline V lookup: CDR1 MDHEN, CDR2 SYDVKM. The CDR3 sequence is 15 residues long. The CDR3 sequence is CASSSIPDRDTEAFF. The CDR3 nucleotides read TGTGCCAGCAGTTCGATACCCGACAGGGATACTGAAGCTTTCTTT. Together with reference TRBV28 and TRBJ1-1, the CDR3 gives the full variable domain: DVKVTQSSRYLVKRTGEKVFLECVQDMDHENMFWYRQDPGLGLRLIYFSYDVKMKEKGDIPEGYSVSREKKERFSLILESASTNQTSMYLCASSSIPDRDTEAFFGQGTRLTVV.

V is TRBV7-8 and J is TRBJ2-7; 11 positions match TRBD2. Germline CDR1 is SGHVS and CDR2 is FQNEAQ. Losses at the gene ends were 4 bases for V and 3 bases for J; bases not matched to a gene: 8. This CDR3 comprises 16 residues. CDR3 DNA: TGTGCCAGCAGCTCCCCGGTGACTAGCGGGGTCTACGAGCAGTACTTC. This translates into CASSSPVTSGVYEQYF.

The CDR3 spells CASREGAISGNTIYF. The CDR3 region has the DNA TGTGCCAGCAGAGAGGGGGCAATCTCTGGAAACACCATATATTTT. This sequence joins TRBV7-9 and TRBJ1-3, with 7 bases that match TRBD1. This CDR3 spans 15 amino acids. J was trimmed by 0 bases and V by 6 bases; bases with no gene match: 5. CDR1 SEHNR and CDR2 FQNEAQ come from the germline V gene (reference sequence).